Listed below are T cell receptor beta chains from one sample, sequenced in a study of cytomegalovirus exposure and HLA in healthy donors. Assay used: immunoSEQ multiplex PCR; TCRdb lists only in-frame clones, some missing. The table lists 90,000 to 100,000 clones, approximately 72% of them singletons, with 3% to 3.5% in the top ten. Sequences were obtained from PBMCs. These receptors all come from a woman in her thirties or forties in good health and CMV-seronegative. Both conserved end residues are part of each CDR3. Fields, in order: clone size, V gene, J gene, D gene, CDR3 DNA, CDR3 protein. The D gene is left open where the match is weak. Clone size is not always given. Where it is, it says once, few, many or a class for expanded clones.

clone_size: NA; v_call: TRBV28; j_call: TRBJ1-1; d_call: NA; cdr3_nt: TGTGCCAGCAGTTGGTTACCGGGACAGAACACTGAAGCTTTCTTT; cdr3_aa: CASSWLPGQNTEAFF
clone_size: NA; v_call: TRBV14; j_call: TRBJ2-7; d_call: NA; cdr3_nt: TGTGCCAGCAGCCCCCAGAAATTTTCCTACGAGCAGTACTTC; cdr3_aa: CASSPQKFSYEQYF
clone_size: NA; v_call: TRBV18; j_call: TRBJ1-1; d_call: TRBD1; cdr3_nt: TGTGCCAGCTCAGTCGGACAGGGGAACACTGAAGCTTTCTTT; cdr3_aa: CASSVGQGNTEAFF
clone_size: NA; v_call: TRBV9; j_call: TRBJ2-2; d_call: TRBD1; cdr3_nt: TGTGCCAGCAGCCCTTCAGGACAGGGGACCGGGGAGCTGTTTTTT; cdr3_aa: CASSPSGQGTGELFF
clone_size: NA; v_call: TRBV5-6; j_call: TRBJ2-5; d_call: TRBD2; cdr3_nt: TGTGCCAGCAGCTTGGGACTAGCGGGAGCAGAGGCCCAGTACTTC; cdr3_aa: CASSLGLAGAEAQYF
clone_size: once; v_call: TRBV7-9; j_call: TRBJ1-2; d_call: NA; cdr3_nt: TGTGCCAGCAGCTGGGGCAGCCTGCTTAGCTACACCTTC; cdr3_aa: CASSWGSLLSYTF
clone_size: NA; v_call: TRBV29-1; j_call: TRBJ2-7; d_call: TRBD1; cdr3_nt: TGCAGCGTCCTGGAAGCGAACATGGGACAGGGCGACGAGCAGTACTTC; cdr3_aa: CSVLEANMGQGDEQYF
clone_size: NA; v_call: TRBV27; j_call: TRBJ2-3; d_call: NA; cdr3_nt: TGTGCCAGCAGTTGGGGGCGATTGTTTAGCACAGATACGCAGTATTTT; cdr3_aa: CASSWGRLFSTDTQYF
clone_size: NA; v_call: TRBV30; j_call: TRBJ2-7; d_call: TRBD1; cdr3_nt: TGTGCCGCGACAGGGGGTATAACTAACTACGAGCAGTACTTC; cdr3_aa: CAATGGITNYEQYF
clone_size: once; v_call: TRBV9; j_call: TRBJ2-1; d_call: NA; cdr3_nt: TGTGCCAGCAGCGTAGCACCTAGCAGCGATGAGCAGTTCTTC; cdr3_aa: CASSVAPSSDEQFF
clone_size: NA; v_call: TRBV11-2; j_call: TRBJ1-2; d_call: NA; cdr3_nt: TGTGCCAGCAGCGGTAAGCCCGTGGACAGCTATGGCTACACCTTC; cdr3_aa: CASSGKPVDSYGYTF
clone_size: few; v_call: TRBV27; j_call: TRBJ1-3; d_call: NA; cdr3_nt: TGTGCCAGCAGTTTATCGCCGGGTGGTGGAAACACCATATATTTT; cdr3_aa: CASSLSPGGGNTIYF
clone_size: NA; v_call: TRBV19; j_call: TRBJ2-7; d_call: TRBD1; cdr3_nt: TGTGCCAGTACCCCGACCCCGACAGGGGGCCTCGACGAGCAGTACTTC; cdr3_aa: CASTPTPTGGLDEQYF
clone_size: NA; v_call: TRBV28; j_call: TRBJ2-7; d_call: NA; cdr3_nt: TGTGCCAGCAGTTGGACCGGGACACCGGAAAAAGAGCAGTACTTC; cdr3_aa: CASSWTGTPEKEQYF
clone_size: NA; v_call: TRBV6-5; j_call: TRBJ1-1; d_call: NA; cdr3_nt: TGTGCCAGCAATAATCTCAGGGGACGACTTGAAGCTTTCTTT; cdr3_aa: CASNNLRGRLEAFF
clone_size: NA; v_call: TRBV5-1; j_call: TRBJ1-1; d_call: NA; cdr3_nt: TGCGCCAGCAGCCCACCGAGGGGGGGAGAAGCTTTCTTT; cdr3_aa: CASSPPRGGEAFF
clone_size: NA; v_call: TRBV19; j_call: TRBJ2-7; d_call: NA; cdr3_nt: TGTGCCACCCGACAGGCTCCGGGGTCCTACGAGCAGTACTTC; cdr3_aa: CATRQAPGSYEQYF
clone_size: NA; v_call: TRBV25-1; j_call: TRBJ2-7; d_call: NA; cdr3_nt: TGTGCCAGCAGGGACTCCGGCGAGCAGTACTTC; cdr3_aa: CASRDSGEQYF
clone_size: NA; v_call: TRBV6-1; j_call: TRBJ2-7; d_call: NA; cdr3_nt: TGTGCCAGCAGTGACGGATGGGCATACGAGCAGTACTTC; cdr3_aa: CASSDGWAYEQYF
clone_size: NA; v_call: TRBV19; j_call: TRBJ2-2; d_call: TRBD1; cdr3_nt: TGTGCCAGTAGTATAGGTTCCGGGACAGGGCTTCCAGGGGAGCTGTTTTTT; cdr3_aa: CASSIGSGTGLPGELFF
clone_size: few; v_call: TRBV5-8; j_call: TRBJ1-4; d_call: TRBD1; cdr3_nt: TGTGCCAGCAGCCAAACGCAGGGGGGTAATGAAAAACTGTTTTTT; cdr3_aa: CASSQTQGGNEKLFF
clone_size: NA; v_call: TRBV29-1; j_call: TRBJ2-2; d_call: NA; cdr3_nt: TGCAGCGTTGAATTGGGGGGAGACACCGGGGAGCTGTTTTTT; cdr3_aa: CSVELGGDTGELFF
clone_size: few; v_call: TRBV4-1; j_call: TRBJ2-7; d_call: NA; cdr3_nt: TGCGCCAGCAGCCCCGATAGGGGACAATACTACGAGCAGTACTTC; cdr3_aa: CASSPDRGQYYEQYF
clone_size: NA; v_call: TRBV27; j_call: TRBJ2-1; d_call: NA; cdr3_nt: TGTGCCAGCAGTTCTGGTAGCAATGAGCAGTTCTTC; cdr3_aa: CASSSGSNEQFF
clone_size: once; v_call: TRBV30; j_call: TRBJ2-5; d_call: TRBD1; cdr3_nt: TGTGCCTACCTGAACAGGGGGACGGAGACCCAGTACTTC; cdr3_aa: CAYLNRGTETQYF
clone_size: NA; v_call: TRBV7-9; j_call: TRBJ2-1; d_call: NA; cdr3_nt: TGTGCCAGCAGCTACAGGGAAGAGCAGTTCTTC; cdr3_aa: CASSYREEQFF
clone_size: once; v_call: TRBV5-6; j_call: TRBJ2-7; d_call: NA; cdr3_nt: TGTGCCAGCAGCTTGGCCAGGTTTTCCTACGAGCAGTACTTC; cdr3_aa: CASSLARFSYEQYF
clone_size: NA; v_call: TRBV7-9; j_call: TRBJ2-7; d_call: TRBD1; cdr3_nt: TGTGCCAGCAGCCCAGGGGGCAAGCGGGCCTCCTACGAGCAGTACTTC; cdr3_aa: CASSPGGKRASYEQYF
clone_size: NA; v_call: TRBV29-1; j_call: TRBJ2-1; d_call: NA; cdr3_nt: TGCAGCGTGAAGGCGGCAACAGGGCGGAATGAGCAGTTCTTC; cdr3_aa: CSVKAATGRNEQFF
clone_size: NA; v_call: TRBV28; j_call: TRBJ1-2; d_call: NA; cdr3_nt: TGTGCCAGCACATCAGGGGCTGAAGGCTACACCTTC; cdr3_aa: CASTSGAEGYTF
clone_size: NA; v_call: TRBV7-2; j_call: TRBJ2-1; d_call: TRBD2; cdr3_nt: TGTGCCAGCAAACTAGCGGGTTTAGCGGGGAATGAGCAGTTCTTC; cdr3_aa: CASKLAGLAGNEQFF
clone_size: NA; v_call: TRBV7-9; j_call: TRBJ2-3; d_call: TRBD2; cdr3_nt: TGTGCCAGCAGCCAGATCTCGACTAGCGATCGCACAGATACGCAGTATTTT; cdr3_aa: CASSQISTSDRTDTQYF
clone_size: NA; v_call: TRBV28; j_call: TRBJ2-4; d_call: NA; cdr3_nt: TGTGCCAGCAGTTTACAGGGGTTAGCCAAAAACATTCAGTACTTC; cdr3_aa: CASSLQGLAKNIQYF
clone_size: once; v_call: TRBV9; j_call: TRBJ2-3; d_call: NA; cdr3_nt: TGTGCCAGCAGCCCCCTAGCGTCAGAGGACACAGATACGCAGTATTTT; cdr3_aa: CASSPLASEDTDTQYF
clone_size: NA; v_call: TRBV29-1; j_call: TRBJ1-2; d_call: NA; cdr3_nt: TGCAGCGTTGAGGGGGGGGCGGAGAACTATGGCTACACCTTC; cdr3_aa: CSVEGGAENYGYTF
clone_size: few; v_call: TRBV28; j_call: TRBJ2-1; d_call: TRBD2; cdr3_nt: TGTGCCAGCAGTTTGGGGGGAGGGCCGGGTAATGAGCAGTTCTTC; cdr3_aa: CASSLGGGPGNEQFF
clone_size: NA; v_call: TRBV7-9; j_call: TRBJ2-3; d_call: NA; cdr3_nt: TGTGCCAGCAGCCCACCGACTAGTAGCACAGATACGCAGTATTTT; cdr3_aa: CASSPPTSSTDTQYF
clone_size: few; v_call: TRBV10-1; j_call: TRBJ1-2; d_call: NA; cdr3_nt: TGCGCCAGCAGTGTGCGGTCTACGGGCTACACCTTC; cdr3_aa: CASSVRSTGYTF
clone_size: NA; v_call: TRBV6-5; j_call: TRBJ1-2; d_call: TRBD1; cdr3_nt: TGTGCCAGCAGTAACCTGGACAGGCGTACATATGGCTACACCTTC; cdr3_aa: CASSNLDRRTYGYTF
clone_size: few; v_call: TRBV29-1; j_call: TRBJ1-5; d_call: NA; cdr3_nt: TGCAGCGTTGGGACGGGAGGTGGTTATCAGCATTTT; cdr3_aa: CSVGTGGGYQHF
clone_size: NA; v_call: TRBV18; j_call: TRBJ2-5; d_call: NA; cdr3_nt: TGTGCCAGCTCGGCAGGTAACGGAGAGACCCAGTACTTC; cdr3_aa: CASSAGNGETQYF
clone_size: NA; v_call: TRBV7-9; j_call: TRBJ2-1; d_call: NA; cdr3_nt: TGTGCCAGCAGCCCACTCGTACCTTCATCCTACAATGAGCAGTTCTTC; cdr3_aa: CASSPLVPSSYNEQFF
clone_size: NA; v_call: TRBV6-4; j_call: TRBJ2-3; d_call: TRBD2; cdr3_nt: TGTGCCAGCAGTGTTCTAGCGGAATCGGATACGCAGTATTTT; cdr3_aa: CASSVLAESDTQYF
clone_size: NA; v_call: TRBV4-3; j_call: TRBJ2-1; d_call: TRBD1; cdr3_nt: TGCGCCAGCAGCTCGGGACAGGGCTATGAGCAGTTCTTC; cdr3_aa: CASSSGQGYEQFF
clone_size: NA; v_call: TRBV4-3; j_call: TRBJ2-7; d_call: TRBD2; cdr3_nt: TGCGCCAGCAGCCTGACCCTAGCGGCGAGCTCCTACGAGCAGTACTTC; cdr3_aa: CASSLTLAASSYEQYF